The 8 T cell receptor beta chains reported below all come from one sample, sequenced in a study of tumor-infiltrating lymphocytes in localized non-small cell lung cancer. Sequencing used immunoSEQ multiplex PCR; TCRdb keeps in-frame clones, though not all of them. The data hold more than 20,000 clones, with just under 75% observed a single time. What was sequenced was lung tumor tissue. The receptors were gathered from a human donor with non-small cell lung cancer.

V and J are TRBV28 and TRBJ1-2, with 7 bases that match TRBD1. The CDR3 length is 13 residues. J lost 3 bases, V lost 8 bases, and 6 bases had no gene match. Germline lookup yields CDR1 MDHEN and CDR2 SYDVKM. The CDR3 sequence is CASGGGVDYGYTF. The CDR3, as DNA: TGTGCCAGCGGAGGGGGCGTGGACTATGGCTACACCTTC.

The V and J genes are TRBV14 and TRBJ1-2, with D hard to call. The germline V and J ends were trimmed by 1 base and 0 bases, with 18 bases remaining between them. Germline lookup yields CDR1 SGHDN and CDR2 FVKESK. This CDR3 comprises 18 residues. The CDR3 DNA sequence: TGTGCCAGCAGCCAAGGATCGGATTGGGGTAACCCTAACTATGGCTACACCTTC. It translates to CASSQGSDWGNPNYGYTF.

V is TRBV7-2 and J is TRBJ2-1; 9 nucleotides match TRBD2. CDR3 length: 15 amino acids. Per germline, CDR1 SGHTA and CDR2 FQGNSA. Losses at the gene ends were 5 bases for V and 6 bases for J; bases not matched to a gene: 8. CDR3 DNA sequence: TGTGCCAGCAGCCTCCGGCGGGGGGGGTCCAATGAGCAGTTCTTC. Translated: CASSLRRGGSNEQFF.

A word on this clone: The junction departs from the called germline gene at one end, perhaps through a read error. V gene TRBV9 combines with J gene TRBJ2-3; 14 bases align to TRBD2. Germline V gene data show CDR1 as SGDLS and CDR2 as YYNGEE. There are 17 residues in the CDR3. DNA for the CDR3: TGTGCCAGCATCGTAGGGGGACTAGCGGGGGCCGCAGATACGCAGTATTTT. Residues: CASIVGGLAGAADTQYF. Full variable domain (remainder filled in from reference TRBV9 and TRBJ2-3): DSGVTQTPKHLITATGQRVTLRCSPRSGDLSVYWYQQSLDQGLQFLIQYYNGEERAKGNILERFSAQQFPDLHSELNLSSLELGDSALYFCASIVGGLAGAADTQYFGPGTRLTVL.

Points on this clone: This likely traces to a read error, being one base from a far larger clone. The chain links TRBV30 to TRBJ1-1; a possible D gene is TRBD1 (5 bases). CDR3 length: 12 amino acids. Germline CDR1 and CDR2: GTSNPN and SVGIG (reference sequence). V lost 0 bases to trimming and J lost 5 bases, with 7 bases between them. For the CDR3, the DNA is TGTGCCTGGAGTGTACGGGGGACTGAAGCTTTCTTT. Translation gives CAWSVRGTEAFF.

The chain is built from TRBV30 and TRBJ1-2; TRBD1 is a possible D gene (5 bases). The CDR3 consists of 13 residues. Trimming left V 3 bases short and J 5 bases short, with 13 bases between. From germline, CDR1 is GTSNPN and CDR2 SVGIG (reference sequence). The CDR3 loop is CAWSTRGGYGYTF. CDR3 bases: TGTGCCTGGAGCACGAGGGGTGGGTATGGCTACACCTTC.

This chain links TRBV4-1 with TRBJ1-3, with D perhaps TRBD1 (5 bases). The CDR3 sequence is 17 residues long. CDR1 is MGHRA and CDR2 is YSYEKL in the germline V gene. Trimming took off 4 bases at V and 2 bases at J, with 18 bases between the two ends. CDR3 DNA: TGCGCCAGCAGCCCCCTGGCCGGGACGGATACTGGAAACACCATATATTTT. Its protein is CASSPLAGTDTGNTIYF.

The gene calls are TRBV7-2 and TRBJ2-5; D possibly matches TRBD1 or TRBD2 (5 bases each). The CDR3 runs to 15 residues. Germline V lookup: CDR1 SGHTA, CDR2 FQGNSA. Between the trimmed V and J ends, which lost 1 base and 4 bases, there was a span of 13 bases. CDR3 DNA: TGTGCCAGCAGCTTAGGTCCTGGGGCGGGAGAGACCCAGTACTTC. It encodes CASSLGPGAGETQYF.